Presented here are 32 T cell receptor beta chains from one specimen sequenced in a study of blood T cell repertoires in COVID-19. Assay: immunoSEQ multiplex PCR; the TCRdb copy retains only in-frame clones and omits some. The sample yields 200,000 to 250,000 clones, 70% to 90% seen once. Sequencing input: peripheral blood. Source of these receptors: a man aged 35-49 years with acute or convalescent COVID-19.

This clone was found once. Here the CDR3 DNA reads TGCAGCAGCGTGGAGGGAACCTATGGCTACACCTTC. Encoded protein: CSSVEGTYGYTF. The chain has TRBV29-1 and TRBJ1-2, with D unclear. The V and J ends lost 8 bases and 4 bases respectively, with 14 bases between them. CDR1 and CDR2 (germline): SQVTM, ANQGSEA. The CDR3 extends over 12 amino acids. The variable domain in full, with the rest retrieved from reference TRBV29-1 and TRBJ1-2, is SAVISQKPSRDICQRGTSLTIQCQVDSQVTMMFWYRQQPGQSLTLIATANQGSEATYESGFVIDKFPISRPNLTFSTLTVSNMSPEDSSIYLCSSVEGTYGYTFGSGTRLTVV.

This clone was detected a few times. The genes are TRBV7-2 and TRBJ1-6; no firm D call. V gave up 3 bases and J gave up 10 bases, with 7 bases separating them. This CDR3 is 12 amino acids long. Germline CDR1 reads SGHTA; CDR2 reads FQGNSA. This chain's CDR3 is CASSLTRSPLHF. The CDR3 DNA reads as TGTGCCAGCAGCTTGACACGATCACCCCTCCACTTT.

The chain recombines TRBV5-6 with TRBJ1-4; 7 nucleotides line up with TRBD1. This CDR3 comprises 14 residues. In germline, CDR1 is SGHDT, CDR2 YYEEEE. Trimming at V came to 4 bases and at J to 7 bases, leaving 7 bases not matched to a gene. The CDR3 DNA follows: TGTGCCAGCAGCCTAAGGACAGGACTTGAAAAACTGTTTTTT. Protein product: CASSLRTGLEKLFF.

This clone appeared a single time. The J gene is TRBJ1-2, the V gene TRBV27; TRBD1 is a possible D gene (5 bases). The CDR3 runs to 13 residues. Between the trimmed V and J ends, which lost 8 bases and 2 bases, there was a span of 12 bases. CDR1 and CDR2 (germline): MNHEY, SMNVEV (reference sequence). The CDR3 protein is CASRRGINYGYTF. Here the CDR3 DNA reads TGTGCCAGCCGTCGGGGGATCAACTATGGCTACACCTTC.

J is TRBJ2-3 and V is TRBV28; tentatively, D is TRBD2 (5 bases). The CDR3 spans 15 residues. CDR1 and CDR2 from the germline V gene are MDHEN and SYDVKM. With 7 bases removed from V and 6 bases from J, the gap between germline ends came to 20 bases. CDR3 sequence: CASTSSGQRRDTQYF. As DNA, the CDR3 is TGTGCCAGCACCTCCTCGGGCCAGCGGAGGGATACGCAGTATTTT. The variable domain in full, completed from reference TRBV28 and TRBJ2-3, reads DVKVTQSSRYLVKRTGEKVFLECVQDMDHENMFWYRQDPGLGLRLIYFSYDVKMKEKGDIPEGYSVSREKKERFSLILESASTNQTSMYLCASTSSGQRRDTQYFGPGTRLTVL.

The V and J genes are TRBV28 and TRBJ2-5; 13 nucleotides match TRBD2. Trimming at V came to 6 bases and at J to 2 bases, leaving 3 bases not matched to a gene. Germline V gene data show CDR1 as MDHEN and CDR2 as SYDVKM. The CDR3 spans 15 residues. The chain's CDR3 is CASRRLAGGQETQYF. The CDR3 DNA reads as TGTGCCAGCAGACGACTAGCGGGGGGACAAGAGACCCAGTACTTC.

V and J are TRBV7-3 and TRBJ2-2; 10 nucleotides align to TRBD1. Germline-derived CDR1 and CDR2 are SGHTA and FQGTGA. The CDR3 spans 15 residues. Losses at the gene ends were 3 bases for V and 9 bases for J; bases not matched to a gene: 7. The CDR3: CASSFSGTGARELFF. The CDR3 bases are TGTGCCAGCAGCTTCTCCGGGACAGGGGCACGGGAGCTGTTTTTT.

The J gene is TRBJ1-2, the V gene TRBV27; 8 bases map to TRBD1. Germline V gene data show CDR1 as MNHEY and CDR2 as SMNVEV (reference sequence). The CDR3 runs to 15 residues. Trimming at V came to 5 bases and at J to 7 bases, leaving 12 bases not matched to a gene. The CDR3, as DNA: TGTGCCAGCAGTCTACGGTCAGGACAGGGACTTGGCTACACCTTC. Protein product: CASSLRSGQGLGYTF.

The CDR3 sequence: CASSFRDRVQGYTF. CDR3 nucleotide sequence: TGTGCCAGCAGTTTCCGGGACAGGGTGCAGGGCTACACCTTC. The gene calls are TRBV6-5 and TRBJ1-2, with 9 bases lining up with TRBD1. J gave up 8 bases and V 4 bases, and 8 bases lay outside the gene matches. This CDR3 is 14 amino acids long. Germline V gene data show CDR1 as MNHEY and CDR2 as SVGAGI.

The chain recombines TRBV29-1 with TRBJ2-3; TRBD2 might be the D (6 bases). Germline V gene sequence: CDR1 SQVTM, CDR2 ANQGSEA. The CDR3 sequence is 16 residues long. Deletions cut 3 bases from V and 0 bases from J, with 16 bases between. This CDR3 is CSVDNGGFASTDTQYF. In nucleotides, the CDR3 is TGCAGCGTTGATAATGGGGGGTTTGCTAGCACAGATACGCAGTATTTT.

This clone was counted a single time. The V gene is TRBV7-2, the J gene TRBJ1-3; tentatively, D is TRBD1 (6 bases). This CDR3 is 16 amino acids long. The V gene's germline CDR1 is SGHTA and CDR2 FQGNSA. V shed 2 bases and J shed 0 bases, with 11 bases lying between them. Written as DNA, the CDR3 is TGTGCCAGCAGCTTAAATCCAGGGGCCTCTGGAAACACCATATATTTT. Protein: CASSLNPGASGNTIYF.

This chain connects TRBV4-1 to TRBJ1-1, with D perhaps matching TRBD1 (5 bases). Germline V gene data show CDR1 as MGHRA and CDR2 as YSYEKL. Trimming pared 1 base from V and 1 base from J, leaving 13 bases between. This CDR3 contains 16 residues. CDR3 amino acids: CASSQVRPGGNTEAFF. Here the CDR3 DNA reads TGCGCCAGCAGCCAAGTGCGCCCGGGGGGGAACACTGAAGCTTTCTTT.

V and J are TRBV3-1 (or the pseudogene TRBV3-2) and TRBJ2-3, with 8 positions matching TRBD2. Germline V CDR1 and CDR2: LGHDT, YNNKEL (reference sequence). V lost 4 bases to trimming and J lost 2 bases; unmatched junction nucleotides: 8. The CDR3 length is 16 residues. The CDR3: CASSPNSGAVTDTQYF. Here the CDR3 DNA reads TGTGCCAGCAGCCCTAATAGCGGGGCAGTCACAGATACGCAGTATTTT.

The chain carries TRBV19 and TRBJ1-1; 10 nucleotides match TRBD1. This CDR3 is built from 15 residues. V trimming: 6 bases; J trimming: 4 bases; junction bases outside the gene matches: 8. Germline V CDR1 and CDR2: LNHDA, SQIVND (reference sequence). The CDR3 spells CASRGRGDRGTEAFF. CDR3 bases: TGTGCCAGTAGAGGACGAGGGGACAGGGGCACTGAAGCTTTCTTT.

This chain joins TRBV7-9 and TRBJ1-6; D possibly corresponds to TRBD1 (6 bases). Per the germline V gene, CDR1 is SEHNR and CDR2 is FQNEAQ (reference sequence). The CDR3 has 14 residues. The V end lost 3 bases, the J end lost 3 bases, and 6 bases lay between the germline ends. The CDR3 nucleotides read TGTGCCAGCAGCTTGGACAGCTATAATTCACCCCTCCACTTT. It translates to CASSLDSYNSPLHF.

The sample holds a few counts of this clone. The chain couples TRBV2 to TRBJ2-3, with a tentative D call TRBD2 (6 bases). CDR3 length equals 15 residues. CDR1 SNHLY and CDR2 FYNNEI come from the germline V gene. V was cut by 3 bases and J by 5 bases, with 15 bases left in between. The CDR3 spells CASSEEVGGRDTQYF. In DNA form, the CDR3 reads TGTGCCAGCAGTGAGGAGGTTGGGGGGAGAGATACGCAGTATTTT.

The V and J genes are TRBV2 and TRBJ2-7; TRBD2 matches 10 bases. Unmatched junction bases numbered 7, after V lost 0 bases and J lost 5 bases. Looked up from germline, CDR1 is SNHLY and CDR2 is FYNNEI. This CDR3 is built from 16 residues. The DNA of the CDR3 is TGTGCCAGCAGTGAAGCGGTTTTAGCGGGGGGCCACGAGCAGTACTTC. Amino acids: CASSEAVLAGGHEQYF.

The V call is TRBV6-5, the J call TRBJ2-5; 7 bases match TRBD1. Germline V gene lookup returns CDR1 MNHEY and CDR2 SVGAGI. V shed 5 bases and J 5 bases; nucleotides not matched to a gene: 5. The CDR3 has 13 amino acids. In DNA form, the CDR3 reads TGTGCCAGCAGTAGGGACAGAAAGGAGACCCAGTACTTC. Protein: CASSRDRKETQYF.

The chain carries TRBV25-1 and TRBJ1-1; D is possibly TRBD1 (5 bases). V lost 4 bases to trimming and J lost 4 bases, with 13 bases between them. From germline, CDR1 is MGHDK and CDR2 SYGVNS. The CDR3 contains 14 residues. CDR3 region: CASSVGGVSTEAFF. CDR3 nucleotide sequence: TGTGCCAGCAGTGTTGGGGGGGTATCCACTGAAGCTTTCTTT. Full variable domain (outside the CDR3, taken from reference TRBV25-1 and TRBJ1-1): EADIYQTPRYLVIGTGKKITLECSQTMGHDKMYWYQQDPGMELHLIHYSYGVNSTEKGDLSSESTVSRIRTEHFPLTLESARPSHTSQYLCASSVGGVSTEAFFGQGTRLTVV.

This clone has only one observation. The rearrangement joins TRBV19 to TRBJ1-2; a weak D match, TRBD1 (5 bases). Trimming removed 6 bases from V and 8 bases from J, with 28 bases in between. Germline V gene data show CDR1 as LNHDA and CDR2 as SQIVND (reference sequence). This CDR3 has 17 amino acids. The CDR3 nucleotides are TGTGCCAGTAGCGCGGGGCGCTCTATGGCCTTACAGGTCGGCTACACCTTC. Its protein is CASSAGRSMALQVGYTF. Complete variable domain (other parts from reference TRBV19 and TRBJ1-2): DGGITQSPKYLFRKEGQNVTLSCEQNLNHDAMYWYRQDPGQGLRLIYYSQIVNDFQKGDIAEGYSVSREKKESFPLTVTSAQKNPTAFYLCASSAGRSMALQVGYTFGSGTRLTVV.

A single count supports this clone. The CDR3 protein is CASSTPGQASQEQYF. DNA for the CDR3: TGTGCCAGCAGCACCCCGGGACAGGCCTCTCAGGAGCAGTACTTC. The chain recombines TRBV11-2 with TRBJ2-7; 8 nucleotides align to TRBD1. J gave up 7 bases and V 5 bases, and 13 bases lay outside the gene matches. Germline values: CDR1 SGHAT, CDR2 FQNNGV. The CDR3 covers 15 residues.

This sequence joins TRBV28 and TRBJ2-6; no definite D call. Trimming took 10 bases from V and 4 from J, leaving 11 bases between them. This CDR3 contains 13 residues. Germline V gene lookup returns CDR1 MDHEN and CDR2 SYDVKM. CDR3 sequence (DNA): TGTGCCACCGAGGTTTCGGGGGCCAACGTCCTGACTTTC. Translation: CATEVSGANVLTF.

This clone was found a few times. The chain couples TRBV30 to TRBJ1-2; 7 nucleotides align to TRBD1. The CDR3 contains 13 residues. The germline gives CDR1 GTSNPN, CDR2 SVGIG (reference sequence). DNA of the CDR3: TGTGTCTATGGAGGACAGGCTAACTATGGCTACACCTTC. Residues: CVYGGQANYGYTF.

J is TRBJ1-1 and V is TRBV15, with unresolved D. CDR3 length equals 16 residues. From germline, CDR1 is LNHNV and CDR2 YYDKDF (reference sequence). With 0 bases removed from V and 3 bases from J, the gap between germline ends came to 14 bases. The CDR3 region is CATSRDPRGSYTEAFF. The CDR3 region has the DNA TGTGCCACCAGCAGAGATCCCAGAGGGAGTTACACTGAAGCTTTCTTT.

CDR3 nucleotide sequence: TGTGCCAGCAGGTCAACCAGGACAGGAGCACATCAGCCCCAGCATTTT. Its translation: CASRSTRTGAHQPQHF. The V and J genes are TRBV28 and TRBJ1-5, with 7 bases aligning to TRBD1. CDR3 length: 16 amino acids. CDR1 is MDHEN, CDR2 SYDVKM, per germline. V lost 6 bases and J lost 5; bases outside the gene matches: 13.

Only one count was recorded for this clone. CDR3 nucleotides: TGCGCCAGCAGCGTACTGGATACGCAGTATTTT. This gives the protein CASSVLDTQYF. The V gene is TRBV5-1, the J gene TRBJ2-3; no clear D gene. Germline V gene lookup returns CDR1 SGHRS and CDR2 YFSETQ. V was cut by 4 bases and J by 6 bases, with 6 bases left in between. The CDR3 has 11 residues.

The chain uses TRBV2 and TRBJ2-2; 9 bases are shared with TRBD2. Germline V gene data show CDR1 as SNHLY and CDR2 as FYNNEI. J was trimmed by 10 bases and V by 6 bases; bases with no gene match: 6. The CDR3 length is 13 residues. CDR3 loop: CASRTERGVELFF. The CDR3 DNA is TGTGCCAGCAGGACTGAGCGGGGGGTGGAGCTGTTTTTT.

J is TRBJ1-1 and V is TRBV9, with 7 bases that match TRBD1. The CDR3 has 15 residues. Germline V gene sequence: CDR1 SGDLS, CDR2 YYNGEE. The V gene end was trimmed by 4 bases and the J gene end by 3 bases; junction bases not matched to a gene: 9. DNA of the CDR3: TGTGCCAGCAGCCCTCCGGGGCAGGGGGACACTGAAGCTTTCTTT. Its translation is CASSPPGQGDTEAFF.

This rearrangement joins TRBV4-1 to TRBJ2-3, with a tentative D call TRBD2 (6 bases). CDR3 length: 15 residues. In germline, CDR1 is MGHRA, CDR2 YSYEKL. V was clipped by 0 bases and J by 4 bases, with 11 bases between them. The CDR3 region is CASSQDRVAADTQYF. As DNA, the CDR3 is TGCGCCAGCAGCCAAGATCGAGTAGCGGCAGATACGCAGTATTTT.

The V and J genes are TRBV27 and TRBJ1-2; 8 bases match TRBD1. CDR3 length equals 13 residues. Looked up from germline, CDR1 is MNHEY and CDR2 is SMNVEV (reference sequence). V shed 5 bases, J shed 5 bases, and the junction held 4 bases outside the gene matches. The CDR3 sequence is CASSITGGYGYTF. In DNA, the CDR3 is TGTGCCAGCAGTATAACAGGGGGGTATGGCTACACCTTC.

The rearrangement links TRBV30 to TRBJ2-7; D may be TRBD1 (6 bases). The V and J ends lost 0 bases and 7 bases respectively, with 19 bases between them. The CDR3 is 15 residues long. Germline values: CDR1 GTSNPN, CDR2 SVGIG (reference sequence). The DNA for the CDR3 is TGTGCCTGGAGTGTACGAAGGGGGTCGAGAGATGAGCAGTACTTC. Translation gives CAWSVRRGSRDEQYF.

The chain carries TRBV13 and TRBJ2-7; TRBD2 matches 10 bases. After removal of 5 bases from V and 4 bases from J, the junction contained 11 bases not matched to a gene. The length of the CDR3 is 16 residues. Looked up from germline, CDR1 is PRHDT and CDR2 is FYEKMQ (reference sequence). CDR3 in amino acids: CASSPEGSGGAYEQYF. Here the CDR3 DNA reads TGTGCCAGCAGCCCCGAGGGGAGCGGGGGGGCGTACGAGCAGTACTTC.